Included here is one T cell receptor beta chain sequence, with context. TCR beta chains were sequenced at survey level with immunoSEQ. TCRdb's table, derived via immunoSEQ multiplex PCR, lists solely in-frame clones and lacks some. The sample carries about 68,000 clones, over 85% recorded once. The CDR3 covers 17 residues. The junction had 8 bases not matched to a gene; V was cut back by 4 bases and J by 5 bases. Germline CDR1 reads SGHNT; CDR2 reads YYREEE (reference sequence). Sequenced material: PBMCs. The J gene is TRBJ2-1, the V gene TRBV5-4, with 14 bases matching TRBD2. The sequence was collected from a man between 35 and 55 years old with rheumatoid arthritis. As DNA, the CDR3 is TGTGCCAGCAGCCAAGGGACTAGCGGGGGCATCCACAATGAGCAGTTCTTC. This gives the protein CASSQGTSGGIHNEQFF.